The rows below give T cell receptor beta chains drawn from one sample of a study of cytomegalovirus exposure and HLA in healthy donors. TCRdb keeps only in-frame clones here, not all; method: immunoSEQ multiplex PCR. The table records 70,000 to 95,000 clones, roughly 81% of them present only once. Sample: PBMCs. These receptors were taken from a woman aged 30 to 39 in good health and CMV-seronegative. CDR3s include the opening cysteine and the closing phenylalanine or tryptophan. A D gene is named only where the DNA matches it firmly. Only some rows state a clone size, as once, few, many or a class for expanded clones.

D | size | J | V | CDR3 | DNA
- | - | TRBJ2-1 | TRBV18 | CASSPGHPLNNEQFF | TGTGCCAGCTCCCCTGGGCACCCCTTAAACAATGAGCAGTTCTTC
TRBD2 | - | TRBJ2-7 | TRBV6-1 | CASSEWTSGMSEQYF | TGTGCCAGCAGTGAGTGGACTAGCGGGATGAGCGAGCAGTACTTC
- | - | TRBJ1-3 | TRBV4-2 | CASSQDWGGSRNTIYF | TGTGCCAGCAGCCAAGATTGGGGAGGGTCACGAAACACCATATATTTT
- | - | TRBJ2-7 | TRBV5-1 | CASSPGSYPYEQYF | TGCGCCAGCAGTCCAGGGTCCTACCCTTACGAGCAGTACTTC
- | - | TRBJ1-1 | TRBV5-6 | CASSLLLFAEAFF | TGTGCCAGCAGCTTACTCCTCTTCGCTGAAGCTTTCTTT
- | - | TRBJ1-4 | TRBV6-5 | CASSRRDQGWEKLFF | TGTGCCAGCAGTCGCCGGGACCAGGGGTGGGAAAAACTGTTTTTT
- | - | TRBJ2-3 | TRBV5-4 | CASRVATSTDTQYF | TGTGCCAGCCGGGTAGCCACTAGCACAGATACGCAGTATTTT
TRBD1 | - | TRBJ1-2 | TRBV5-6 | CASSPAGTAYGYTF | TGTGCCAGCAGCCCGGCCGGGACAGCCTATGGCTACACCTTC
TRBD2 | - | TRBJ2-3 | TRBV27 | CASRIQRGADTQYF | TGTGCCAGCAGGATTCAGCGGGGGGCAGATACGCAGTATTTT
- | few | TRBJ1-5 | TRBV28 | CASTMMGSGYQPQHF | TGTGCCAGCACTATGATGGGTTCGGGATATCAGCCCCAGCATTTT
TRBD1 | - | TRBJ1-2 | TRBV19 | CASSLVGQGGLGYTF | TGTGCCAGTAGTCTTGTGGGACAGGGAGGTCTTGGCTACACCTTC
- | - | TRBJ1-1 | TRBV6-5 | CASRPGQNTEAFF | TGTGCCAGCAGGCCGGGACAGAACACTGAAGCTTTCTTT
- | - | TRBJ2-3 | TRBV10-3 | CAISPGLSFSTDTQYF | TGTGCCATCAGCCCAGGACTTTCTTTTAGCACAGATACGCAGTATTTT
- | - | TRBJ2-3 | TRBV7-9 | CASSPTGLGGTDTQYF | TGTGCCAGCAGCCCGACCGGTCTGGGAGGCACAGATACGCAGTATTTT
- | - | TRBJ1-1 | TRBV6-5 | CASSRNTSPEAFF | TGTGCCAGCAGCAGAAATACCTCCCCGGAAGCTTTCTTT
- | - | TRBJ2-3 | TRBV18 | CASSPDRSSTDTQYF | TGTGCCAGCTCACCGGACAGATCTAGCACAGATACGCAGTATTTT
TRBD1 | - | TRBJ1-2 | TRBV27 | CASSLSPTRGSYTF | TGTGCCAGCAGTTTATCGCCTACCAGGGGGAGCTACACCTTC
- | - | TRBJ1-1 | TRBV19 | CASSILQGGTEAFF | TGTGCCAGTAGTATTCTACAGGGTGGCACTGAAGCTTTCTTT
- | few | TRBJ1-1 | TRBV11-2 | CASSLVGRGEAFF | TGTGCCAGCAGCTTAGTAGGCAGGGGTGAAGCTTTCTTT
- | - | TRBJ1-5 | TRBV11-1 | CASSPTQMPQHF | TGTGCCAGCAGCCCTACACAGATGCCCCAGCATTTT
TRBD2 | - | TRBJ2-1 | TRBV27 | CASSWSGASSYNEQFF | TGTGCCAGCAGTTGGAGCGGGGCCAGCTCCTACAATGAGCAGTTCTTC
- | - | TRBJ2-7 | TRBV28 | CASSLGQYYEQYF | TGTGCCAGCAGTTTAGGGCAGTACTACGAGCAGTACTTC
TRBD1 | - | TRBJ1-1 | TRBV25-1 | CASSEGTGGTEAFF | TGTGCCAGCAGTGAGGGGACAGGGGGGACTGAAGCTTTCTTT
TRBD2 | - | TRBJ2-3 | TRBV25-1 | CASSPGLASDTQYF | TGTGCCAGCAGCCCCGGACTAGCGTCAGATACGCAGTATTTT
TRBD2 | - | TRBJ2-1 | TRBV14 | CASSLTSGRNEQFF | TGTGCCAGCAGCTTGACTAGCGGGAGGAATGAGCAGTTCTTC
TRBD2 | - | TRBJ2-1 | TRBV19 | CASTPGTSGNYNEQFF | TGTGCCAGCACTCCAGGGACTAGCGGGAACTACAATGAGCAGTTCTTC
TRBD1 | once | TRBJ2-2 | TRBV19 | CASMILGGPGELFF | TGTGCCAGTATGATATTAGGGGGCCCCGGGGAGCTGTTTTTT
TRBD2 | - | TRBJ2-3 | TRBV15 | CATSRKLAGLTDTQYF | TGTGCCACCAGCAGAAAATTAGCGGGACTCACAGATACGCAGTATTTT
- | - | TRBJ1-5 | TRBV28 | CASRNRDFRRGVAGNQPQHF | TGTGCCAGCAGGAACCGGGACTTTCGGCGAGGCGTTGCGGGCAATCAGCCCCAGCATTTT
TRBD2 | once | TRBJ2-2 | TRBV28 | CASSLTSGSGELFF | TGTGCCAGCAGTTTGACTAGCGGTTCGGGGGAGCTGTTTTTT
TRBD2 | - | TRBJ2-3 | TRBV7-6 | CASSLAVLAGVDTQYF | TGTGCCAGCAGCTTAGCGGTACTAGCGGGAGTAGATACGCAGTATTTT
- | - | TRBJ2-7 | TRBV19 | CASSIGGTPTYEQYF | TGTGCCAGTAGTATAGGTGGGACACCAACCTACGAGCAGTACTTC
TRBD2 | once | TRBJ2-1 | TRBV7-3 | CASSLRLAGWNEQFF | TGTGCCAGCAGCTTAAGACTAGCGGGATGGAATGAGCAGTTCTTC
TRBD1 | - | TRBJ1-3 | TRBV6-5 | CASSSRGRGNTIYF | TGTGCCAGCAGTTCAAGGGGGCGTGGAAACACCATATATTTT
- | - | TRBJ2-3 | TRBV19 | CASSRDFRTDTQYF | TGTGCCAGTAGTAGGGACTTCCGCACAGATACGCAGTATTTT
- | few | TRBJ2-7 | TRBV7-2 | CASSWAGTYEQYF | TGTGCCAGCAGCTGGGCGGGGACCTACGAGCAGTACTTC
TRBD2 | once | TRBJ2-5 | TRBV2 | CASSGTSGSNLQETQYF | TGTGCCAGCAGCGGGACTAGCGGGAGTAACCTCCAAGAGACCCAGTACTTC
TRBD2 | - | TRBJ2-1 | TRBV10-3 | CAIRAPTSGPYNEQFF | TGTGCCATCAGGGCCCCGACTAGCGGACCTTACAATGAGCAGTTCTTC
- | - | TRBJ1-2 | TRBV6-6 | CASISGGKGGYTF | TGTGCCAGCATCTCGGGGGGTAAGGGTGGCTACACCTTC
- | - | TRBJ2-5 | TRBV6-1 | CASSDRVVETQYF | TGTGCCAGCAGTGACAGGGTCGTCGAGACCCAGTACTTC
TRBD2 | - | TRBJ2-7 | TRBV7-8 | CATIPLAGVNEQYF | TGTGCCACCATTCCCTTAGCGGGAGTTAACGAGCAGTACTTC
- | once | TRBJ2-7 | TRBV9 | CASSVGLDYSYEQYF | TGTGCCAGCAGCGTAGGGCTAGACTACTCCTACGAGCAGTACTTC
TRBD1 | - | TRBJ2-1 | TRBV15 | CATSREPTGGYNEQFF | TGTGCCACCAGCAGAGAGCCGACAGGGGGGTACAATGAGCAGTTCTTC
- | once | TRBJ2-7 | TRBV21-1 | CASSKAPGLAEDYEQYF | TGTGCCAGCAGCAAAGCCCCAGGACTAGCGGAAGACTACGAGCAGTACTTC
TRBD1 | - | TRBJ2-5 | TRBV7-2 | CASSDLGQGPQETQYF | TGTGCCAGCAGCGACCTAGGACAGGGCCCCCAAGAGACCCAGTACTTC
- | once | TRBJ2-5 | TRBV5-1 | CASSYYPQGGETQYF | TGCGCCAGCAGCTATTACCCACAGGGCGGAGAGACCCAGTACTTC
TRBD1 | - | TRBJ1-2 | TRBV10-3 | CAISQRDRTRANYGYTF | TGTGCCATCAGTCAAAGGGACAGGACCCGTGCTAACTATGGCTACACCTTC
- | - | TRBJ2-1 | TRBV15 | CATRDPGGRSSYNEQFF | TGTGCCACCAGAGACCCTGGGGGGAGGAGCTCCTACAATGAGCAGTTCTTC
TRBD1 | - | TRBJ2-3 | TRBV5-6 | CASSLDRVTDTQYF | TGTGCCAGCAGCCTCGACAGGGTCACAGATACGCAGTATTTT
TRBD2 | - | TRBJ2-7 | TRBV9 | CASSVDPAGAPQYF | TGTGCCAGCAGCGTAGATCCAGCGGGAGCCCCGCAGTACTTC
TRBD1 | - | TRBJ1-5 | TRBV28 | CASRQGNQPQHF | TGTGCCAGCCGACAGGGGAATCAGCCCCAGCATTTT
- | - | TRBJ1-5 | TRBV19 | CASRTAYSNQPQHF | TGTGCCAGTAGGACAGCGTATAGCAATCAGCCCCAGCATTTT
- | - | TRBJ2-5 | TRBV9 | CASSLLGARQETQYF | TGTGCCAGCAGCCTCCTGGGGGCGCGTCAAGAGACCCAGTACTTC
- | - | TRBJ2-2 | TRBV2 | CASTPRTGLTGELFF | TGTGCCAGCACCCCTAGGACAGGACTAACCGGGGAGCTGTTTTTT